This T cell receptor (beta chain) came from a study of neoadjuvant anti-PD-1 for oral cavity cancer. Overall study context: Nivolumab at 3 mg/kg was mostly given biweekly, three to four doses, pre-surgery. Non-progressing patients received a fourth nivolumab dose near day 43, then surgery on days 50-56.

Patients had newly diagnosed, untreated stage II-IVA oral cavity squamous cell carcinoma. Method: immunoSEQ multiplex PCR; TCRdb's copy keeps in-frame clones and lacks some. Of 55,000 to 80,000 clones listed, 80% to 90% were seen once; the top ten hold about 3.4%. The TCR was taken from a person between 40 and 85 years old with oral cavity squamous cell carcinoma. Sequences were derived from PBMCs, sampled before nivolumab (anti-PD-1) treatment.

The CDR3 DNA sequence: TGCGCCAGCAGCTTGAAGGGGATAGGGACGGATTCCTACGAGCAGTACTTC. It yields the protein CASSLKGIGTDSYEQYF. This rearrangement joins TRBV5-1 to TRBJ2-7; the D call may be TRBD1 or TRBD2 (5 bases each). In germline, CDR1 is SGHRS, CDR2 YFSETQ. V shed 1 base and J shed 1 base, with 18 bases lying between them. The CDR3 sequence is 17 residues long.